The 9 T cell receptor beta chains listed next were all sequenced from one sample in a study of blood T cells in healthy people across ages. Combining a sample-barcoded 5' primer with a J-beta primer mix, a second PCR ran for about 6 to 11 cycles. TCRdb used MiXCR to reprocess the 5' RACE reads, holding one entry per CDR3 protein. The repertoire holds about 1,400,000 distinct CDR3 sequences, with roughly 45% as singletons. Sequencing was carried out using blood. The receptors were sampled from a woman aged 18-30 years in good health.

The V and J genes are TRBV15 and TRBJ1-2; D possibly corresponds to TRBD1 (5 bases). V was clipped by 1 base and J by 0 bases, with 6 bases between them. This CDR3 region has 14 residues. Germline V CDR1 and CDR2: LNHNV, YYDKDF (reference sequence). This CDR3 reads CATSRAGTNYGYTF. The CDR3 DNA reads as TGTGCCACCAGCAGAGCAGGGACTAACTATGGCTACACCTTC.

A note on this clonotype: A much larger clone lies a single base off, so this may be a read error. The chain is built from TRBV5-1 and TRBJ1-2; 8 bases map to TRBD1. CDR1 is SGHRS and CDR2 is YFSETQ in the germline V gene. The CDR3 totals 16 residues. Here the CDR3 reads CASILGSGQVTYGYTF. In nucleotides, the CDR3 is TGCGCCAGCATCTTGGGGTCGGGACAGGTCACCTATGGCTACACCTTC. Full variable domain (rest looked up from reference TRBV5-1 and TRBJ1-2): KAGVTQTPRYLIKTRGQQVTLSCSPISGHRSVSWYQQTPGQGLQFLFEYFSETQRNKGNFPGRFSGRQFSNSRSEMNVSTLELGDSALYLCASILGSGQVTYGYTFGSGTRLTVV.

This chain connects TRBV20-1 to TRBJ2-7, with 10 nucleotides matching TRBD2. The CDR3 spans 13 residues. The germline V gene has CDR1 DFQATT and CDR2 SNEGSKA (reference sequence). V lost 3 bases and J lost 5; bases outside the gene matches: 4. As DNA, the CDR3 is TGCAGTGCTAGCCTAACTAGCGGGGACGAGCAGTACTTC. Its protein is CSASLTSGDEQYF.

There are a few counts of this clonotype. The chain combines TRBV3-1 with TRBJ2-3; 7 nucleotides line up with TRBD2. The germline V gene encodes CDR1 LGHDT and CDR2 YNNKEL (reference sequence). The trim removed 2 bases at V and 2 bases at J, leaving 10 bases unmatched. This CDR3 is built from 17 residues. CDR3 DNA sequence: TGTGCCAGCAGCCAATTTGAGCGGGACCACCTCACAGATACGCAGTATTTT. This translates into CASSQFERDHLTDTQYF.

The chain couples TRBV7-6 to TRBJ1-3; 11 nucleotides align to TRBD1. CDR3 length: 15 amino acids. Germline V gives CDR1 SGHVS, CDR2 FNYEAQ. J lost 3 bases, V lost 7 bases, and 5 bases had no gene match. The DNA for the CDR3 is TGTGCCAGCACCGGACAGGGGGCCTTTGGAAACACCATATATTTT. Its protein product is CASTGQGAFGNTIYF.

This clonotype occurred a few times. The V gene is TRBV20-1, the J gene TRBJ2-7; perhaps TRBD1 as D (6 bases). Germline CDR1 DFQATT, CDR2 SNEGSKA (reference sequence). Trimming removed 5 bases at V and 0 bases at J, with 14 bases between. This CDR3 contains 14 residues. CDR3 region: CSAEMGRGSYEQYF. In DNA, the CDR3 is TGCAGTGCTGAGATGGGCAGGGGCTCCTACGAGCAGTACTTC.

The chain recombines TRBV20-1 with TRBJ2-7, with D possibly matching TRBD2 (6 bases). From germline, CDR1 is DFQATT and CDR2 SNEGSKA (reference sequence). Between the trimmed V and J ends, which lost 0 bases and 5 bases, there was a span of 14 bases. The CDR3 sequence is 14 residues long. CDR3: CSARDLGGANEQYF. The CDR3, as DNA: TGCAGTGCTAGAGATCTCGGCGGGGCTAACGAGCAGTACTTC.

As regards this clonotype: The junction does not match germline at one end; this may be a read error. The chain is built from TRBV12-3 or TRBV12-4 and TRBJ2-1, with 11 bases fitting TRBD2. The CDR3 covers 15 residues. The CDR3 DNA reads TGTGCCGGCAGCTTAGCGGGAGGGACGACCAATGAGCAGTTCTTC. This sequence encodes CAGSLAGGTTNEQFF.

The sample holds many counts of this clonotype. The CDR3 is CASSRWTAPQETQYF. The CDR3 DNA reads TGTGCCAGCAGCCGATGGACTGCTCCCCAAGAGACCCAGTACTTC. This chain links TRBV9 with TRBJ2-5, with a tentative D call TRBD2 (5 bases). CDR1 is SGDLS and CDR2 is YYNGEE in the germline V gene. CDR3 length equals 15 residues. The V end was cut by 4 bases, the J end by 1 base, with 14 bases between.